The 22 T cell receptor beta chains reported below all come from one sample, sequenced in a study of cytomegalovirus exposure and HLA in healthy donors. Data came from immunoSEQ multiplex PCR; TCRdb stores just in-frame clones and leaves some out. The table lists approximately 150,000 clones, more than 85% of them singletons, with around 10% in the top ten. The sample consisted of PBMCs. Source of these receptors: a man aged 18 to 29 in good health and CMV-seropositive.

This chain links TRBV5-5 with TRBJ2-3; the match to TRBD2 covers 8 bases. With V trimmed by 4 bases and J by 2 bases, 12 bases remained unmatched. This CDR3 has 17 amino acids. The germline V gene encodes CDR1 SGHKS and CDR2 YYEKEE (reference sequence). The CDR3 DNA sequence: TGTGCCAGCAGCCGGACCGCGACTAGCGCCTACACAGATACGCAGTATTTT. Translating it yields CASSRTATSAYTDTQYF.

The gene calls are TRBV6-5 and TRBJ2-7, with 10 bases that match TRBD1. The germline CDR1 and CDR2 sequences are MNHEY and SVGAGI. The V and J ends lost 4 bases and 4 bases, in that order; junction bases with no gene match: 4. The CDR3 covers 14 residues. The CDR3 loop is CASSWGTGDYEQYF. The CDR3, as DNA: TGTGCCAGCAGTTGGGGGACAGGGGATTACGAGCAGTACTTC.

This clone was counted between two and nine times. This chain uses TRBV7-2 with TRBJ1-3, with TRBD1 as a possible D gene (5 bases). Trimming took 3 bases from V and 0 from J, leaving 9 bases between them. Germline lookup yields CDR1 SGHTA and CDR2 FQGNSA. The CDR3 runs to 15 residues. In DNA, the CDR3 is TGTGCCAGCAGCTTCGCCGACAGCTCTGGAAACACCATATATTTT. It is translated as CASSFADSSGNTIYF. Complete variable domain (other parts from reference TRBV7-2 and TRBJ1-3): GAGVSQSPSNKVTEKGKDVELRCDPISGHTALYWYRQSLGQGLEFLIYFQGNSAPDKSGLPSDRFSAERTGGSVSTLTIQRTQQEDSAVYLCASSFADSSGNTIYFGEGSWLTVV.

CDR3 sequence: CASSVSGRGTNEQFF. CDR3 sequence (DNA): TGTGCCAGCAGCGTAAGCGGGAGGGGTACAAATGAGCAGTTCTTC. The chain carries TRBV9 and TRBJ2-1; 10 positions match TRBD2. The germline gives CDR1 SGDLS, CDR2 YYNGEE. Trimming at V came to 1 base and at J to 7 bases, leaving 5 bases not matched to a gene. CDR3 length: 15 amino acids. Filled out from reference TRBV9 and TRBJ2-1, the complete variable domain reads DSGVTQTPKHLITATGQRVTLRCSPRSGDLSVYWYQQSLDQGLQFLIQYYNGEERAKGNILERFSAQQFPDLHSELNLSSLELGDSALYFCASSVSGRGTNEQFFGPGTRLTVL.

As for this clone: Other DNA sequences from this sample encode an identical CDR3 as well. This sequence joins TRBV6-1 and TRBJ1-5; D is perhaps TRBD1 (5 bases). This CDR3 spans 14 amino acids. The V end lost 2 bases, the J end lost 2 bases, and 7 bases lay between the germline ends. Germline CDR1 and CDR2: MNHNS and SASEGT. CDR3 in DNA: TGTGCCAGCAGTGAAACAGGTGGCAATCAGCCCCAGCATTTT. It codes for CASSETGGNQPQHF.

The chain is built from TRBV9 and TRBJ2-7, with D maybe TRBD1 (6 bases). The CDR3 sequence is 15 residues long. Trimming removed 0 bases from V and 4 bases from J, with 14 bases in between. The germline CDR1 and CDR2 sequences are SGDLS and YYNGEE. CDR3 nucleotide sequence: TGTGCCAGCAGCGTAGCTACAGGGTCCCCTTACGAGCAGTACTTC. Its protein product is CASSVATGSPYEQYF.

The chain has TRBV28 and TRBJ2-7; 9 positions match TRBD1. The length of the CDR3 is 15 residues. CDR1 is MDHEN and CDR2 is SYDVKM in the germline V gene. J lost 3 bases, V lost 7 bases, and 10 bases had no gene match. The chain's CDR3 is CASTRGGQGIYEQYF. CDR3 sequence (DNA): TGTGCCAGCACTAGGGGGGGACAGGGAATCTACGAGCAGTACTTC.

The V call is TRBV14, the J call TRBJ1-1; 9 bases align to TRBD1. Germline CDR1 SGHDN, CDR2 FVKESK. This CDR3 comprises 13 residues. V shed 5 bases, J shed 4 bases, and the junction held 2 bases outside the gene matches. For the CDR3, the DNA is TGTGCCAGCAGCGGGGACAGGGTCACTGAAGCTTTCTTT. It specifies CASSGDRVTEAFF. The entire variable domain, with the rest obtained from reference TRBV14 and TRBJ1-1, is as follows: EAGVTQFPSHSVIEKGQTVTLRCDPISGHDNLYWYRRVMGKEIKFLLHFVKESKQDESGMPNNRFLAERTGGTYSTLKVQPAELEDSGVYFCASSGDRVTEAFFGQGTRLTVV.

The chain links TRBV30 to TRBJ2-1; a possible D gene is TRBD2 (5 bases). Germline CDR1 is GTSNPN and CDR2 is SVGIG (reference sequence). This CDR3 is 12 amino acids long. Trimming removed 1 base from V and 10 bases from J, with 11 bases in between. The CDR3 region is CAWSAGPGEQFF. The DNA for the CDR3 is TGTGCCTGGAGTGCGGGCCCGGGGGAGCAGTTCTTC.

The chain recombines TRBV30 with TRBJ2-7; 11 nucleotides align to TRBD2. Germline V gene lookup returns CDR1 GTSNPN and CDR2 SVGIG (reference sequence). Trimming at V came to 3 bases and at J to 2 bases, leaving 3 bases not matched to a gene. CDR3 size: 14 residues. CDR3 in DNA: TGTGCCTGGAGCCTAGCGGGGGGAACCTACGAGCAGTACTTC. This encodes CAWSLAGGTYEQYF.

The chain has TRBV5-5 and TRBJ1-3; D is unclear. The V and J ends lost 7 bases and 1 base respectively, with 12 bases between them. The length of the CDR3 is 14 residues. From germline, CDR1 is SGHKS and CDR2 YYEKEE (reference sequence). This CDR3 is CASVAGSSGNTIYF. The CDR3 DNA reads as TGTGCCAGCGTTGCCGGGTCATCTGGAAACACCATATATTTT.

V usage is TRBV6-4 and J usage is TRBJ2-2; D is undetermined. The CDR3 sequence is 16 residues long. Germline CDR1 MRHNA, CDR2 SNTAGT. V lost 3 bases, J lost 10 bases, and 21 bases lay in between. CDR3 sequence (DNA): TGTGCCAGCAGTGAGAGGCCTATTGTGGGTCTAACGGAGCTGTTTTTT. As protein: CASSERPIVGLTELFF.

The gene calls are TRBV6-1 and TRBJ2-7, with a tentative D call TRBD1 (6 bases). CDR1 and CDR2 (germline): MNHNS, SASEGT. The V gene lost 6 bases and the J gene lost 5 bases, with 11 bases spanning the gap. CDR3 length equals 12 residues. For the CDR3, the DNA is TGTGCCAGCAGATATCAGGGGAACGAGCAGTACTTC. This codes for CASRYQGNEQYF.

The V call is TRBV4-2, the J call TRBJ1-6; 7 bases fit TRBD1. CDR1 is LGHNA, CDR2 YNFKEQ, per germline. Trimming took 2 bases from V and 3 from J; bases not matched to a gene: 4. CDR3 size: 16 residues. CDR3 coding DNA: TGTGCCAGCAGCCAACAACAGGGGAGCTATAATTCACCCCTCCACTTT. It yields the protein CASSQQQGSYNSPLHF.

The chain links TRBV27 to TRBJ1-5; perhaps TRBD1 as D (5 bases). The V gene lost 2 bases and the J gene lost 0 bases, with 11 bases spanning the gap. The CDR3 length is 16 residues. Looked up from germline, CDR1 is MNHEY and CDR2 is SMNVEV (reference sequence). CDR3 in DNA: TGTGCCAGCAGTTTAGACAGCTCGTATAGCAATCAGCCCCAGCATTTT. Protein sequence: CASSLDSSYSNQPQHF.

There are a few counts of this clone. The rearrangement joins TRBV7-2 to TRBJ2-5; D may be TRBD2 (6 bases). Trimming cost V 3 bases and J 0 bases, with 11 bases left between them. Germline assignment: CDR1 SGHTA and CDR2 FQGNSA. The CDR3 is 15 residues long. CDR3 in amino acids: CASSFLARYQETQYF. For the CDR3, the DNA is TGTGCCAGCAGCTTCCTAGCGAGGTACCAAGAGACCCAGTACTTC.

V and J are TRBV27 and TRBJ2-1; the D gene is possibly TRBD2 (6 bases). The CDR3 is 14 amino acids. The germline gives CDR1 MNHEY, CDR2 SMNVEV (reference sequence). The V end lost 4 bases, the J end lost 4 bases, and 11 bases lay between the germline ends. DNA of the CDR3: TGTGCCAGCAGTTCTACCGGGAGATACAATGAGCAGTTCTTC. This codes for CASSSTGRYNEQFF.

The rearrangement joins TRBV23-1 to TRBJ2-7, with a possible D match to TRBD1 (6 bases). TRBV23-1 is an ORF; its function is uncertain. V was cut by 6 bases and J by 0 bases, with 18 bases left in between. This CDR3 is built from 16 residues. CDR3 amino acids: CASSLIRDRSSYEQYF. In DNA, the CDR3 is TGCGCCAGCAGCCTTATAAGAGACAGGAGCTCCTACGAGCAGTACTTC.

The rearrangement uses TRBV29-1 and TRBJ2-1; 8 bases fit TRBD1. Germline CDR1 is SQVTM and CDR2 is ANQGSEA. The ends lost 3 bases at V and 3 bases at J; junction bases unmatched: 4. The CDR3 spans 14 residues. The CDR3 sequence: CSVETGESYNEQFF. The DNA for the CDR3 is TGCAGCGTTGAGACAGGGGAAAGCTACAATGAGCAGTTCTTC.

The chain couples TRBV5-1 to TRBJ1-2; 8 bases are shared with TRBD1. The CDR3 has 15 amino acids. Germline V gene data show CDR1 as SGHRS and CDR2 as YFSETQ. The J segment lost 4 bases and the V segment lost 4 bases, leaving 9 bases of the junction unmatched. The CDR3 coding sequence is TGCGCCAGCAGCCCAGGACAGGGACCCGGCTATGGCTACACCTTC. Protein: CASSPGQGPGYGYTF.

The V call is TRBV5-1, the J call TRBJ1-1, with TRBD1 matching 8 bases. Looked up from germline, CDR1 is SGHRS and CDR2 is YFSETQ. The CDR3 is 15 residues long. The trim removed 5 bases at V and 1 base at J, leaving 7 bases unmatched. The CDR3 DNA follows: TGCGCCAGCAGGCCCGCAGGGGGCAAGAACACTGAAGCTTTCTTT. Amino acids: CASRPAGGKNTEAFF.

The chain couples TRBV6-5 to TRBJ1-2, with D perhaps TRBD1 (5 bases). This CDR3 is 15 amino acids long. Per the germline V gene, CDR1 is MNHEY and CDR2 is SVGAGI. The V gene lost 4 bases and the J gene lost 4 bases, with 16 bases spanning the gap. The CDR3 DNA reads as TGTGCCAGCAGTTCCCTCGCGGGGCTAAGCTATGGCTACACCTTC. Translating gives CASSSLAGLSYGYTF.